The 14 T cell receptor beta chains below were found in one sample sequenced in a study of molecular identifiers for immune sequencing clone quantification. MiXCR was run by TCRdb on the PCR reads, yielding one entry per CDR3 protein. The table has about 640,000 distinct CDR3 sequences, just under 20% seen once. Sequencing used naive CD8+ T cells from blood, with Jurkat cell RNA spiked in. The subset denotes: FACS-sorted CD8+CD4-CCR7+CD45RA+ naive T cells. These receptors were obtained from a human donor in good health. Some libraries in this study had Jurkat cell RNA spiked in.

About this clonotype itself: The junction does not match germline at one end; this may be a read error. CDR3 in amino acids: CASNLGQGPYNEQFF. The CDR3 bases are TGTGCCAGCAACTTGGGTCAGGGCCCCTACAATGAGCAGTTCTTC. The genes are TRBV5-6 and TRBJ2-1, with D possibly being TRBD1 (5 bases). The CDR3 is 15 amino acids. The germline CDR1 and CDR2 sequences are SGHDT and YYEEEE.

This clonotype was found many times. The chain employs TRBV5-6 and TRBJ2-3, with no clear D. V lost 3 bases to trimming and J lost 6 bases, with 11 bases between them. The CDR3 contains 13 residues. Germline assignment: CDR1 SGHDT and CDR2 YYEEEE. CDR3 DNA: TGTGCCAGCAGCTCGAACCAAGGGGATACGCAGTATTTT. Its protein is CASSSNQGDTQYF.

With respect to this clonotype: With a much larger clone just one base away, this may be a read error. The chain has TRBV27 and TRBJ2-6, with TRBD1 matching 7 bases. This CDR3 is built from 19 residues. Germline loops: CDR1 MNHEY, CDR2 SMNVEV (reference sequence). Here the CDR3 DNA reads TGTGCCAGCAGTACTCTACTTTGGACAGGAGACTCTGGGGCCAACGTCCTGATTTTC. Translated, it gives CASSTLLWTGDSGANVLIF.

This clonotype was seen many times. The CDR3 reads CSVETLLKTDTQYF. In DNA form, the CDR3 reads TGCAGCGTTGAAACCCTACTCAAGACAGATACGCAGTATTTT. The chain has TRBV29-1 and TRBJ2-3; D is unclear. CDR1 is SQVTM and CDR2 is ANQGSEA in the germline V gene. The germline V and J ends were trimmed by 2 bases and 3 bases, with 12 bases remaining between them. CDR3 length equals 14 residues.

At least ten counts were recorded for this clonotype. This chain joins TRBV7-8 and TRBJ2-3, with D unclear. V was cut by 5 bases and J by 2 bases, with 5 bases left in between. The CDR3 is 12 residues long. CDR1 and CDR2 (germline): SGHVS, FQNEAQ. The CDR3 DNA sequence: TGTGCCAGCAGCGCCCACACAGATACGCAGTATTTT. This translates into CASSAHTDTQYF.

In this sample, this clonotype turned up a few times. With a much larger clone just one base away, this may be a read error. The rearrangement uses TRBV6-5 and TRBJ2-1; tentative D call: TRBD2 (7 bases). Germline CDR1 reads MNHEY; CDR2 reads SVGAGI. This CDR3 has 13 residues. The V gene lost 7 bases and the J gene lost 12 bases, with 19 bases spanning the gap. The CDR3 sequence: CASTNGGPSGQFF. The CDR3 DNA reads TGTGCCAGCACTAACGGGGGGCCGAGTGGGCAGTTCTTC.

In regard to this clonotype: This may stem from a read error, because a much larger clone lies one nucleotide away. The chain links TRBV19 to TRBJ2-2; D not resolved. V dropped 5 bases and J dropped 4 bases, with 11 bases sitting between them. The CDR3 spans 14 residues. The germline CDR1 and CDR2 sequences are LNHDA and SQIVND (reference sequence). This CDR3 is CASSPASITGELFF. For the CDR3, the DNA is TGTGCCAGTAGTCCGGCATCCATCACCGGGGAGCTGTTTTTT.

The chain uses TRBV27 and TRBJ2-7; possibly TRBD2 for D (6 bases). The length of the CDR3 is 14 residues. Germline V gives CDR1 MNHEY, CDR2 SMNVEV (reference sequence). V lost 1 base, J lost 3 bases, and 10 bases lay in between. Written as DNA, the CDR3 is TGTGCCAGCAGTTTATTTCGGGGGAACTACGAGCAGTACTTC. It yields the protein CASSLFRGNYEQYF.

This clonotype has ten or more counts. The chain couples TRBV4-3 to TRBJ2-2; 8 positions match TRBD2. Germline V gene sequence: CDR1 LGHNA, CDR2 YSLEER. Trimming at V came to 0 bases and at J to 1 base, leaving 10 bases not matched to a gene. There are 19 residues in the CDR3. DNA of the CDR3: TGCGCCAGCAGCCAAGAAAAATCAGGGCTAGCGGGGAACACCGGGGAGCTGTTTTTT. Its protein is CASSQEKSGLAGNTGELFF.

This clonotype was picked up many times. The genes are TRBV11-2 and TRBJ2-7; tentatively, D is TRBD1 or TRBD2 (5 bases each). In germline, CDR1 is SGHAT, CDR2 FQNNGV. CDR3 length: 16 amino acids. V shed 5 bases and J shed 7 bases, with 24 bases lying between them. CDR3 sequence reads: CASSPEVGASLWEQYF. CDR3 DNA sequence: TGTGCCAGCAGCCCCGAGGTCGGGGCCTCTTTATGGGAGCAGTACTTC.

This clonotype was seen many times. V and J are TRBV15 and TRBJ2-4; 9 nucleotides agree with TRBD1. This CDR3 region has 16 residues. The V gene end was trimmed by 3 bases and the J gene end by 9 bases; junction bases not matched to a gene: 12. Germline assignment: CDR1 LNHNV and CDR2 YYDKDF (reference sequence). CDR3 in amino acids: CATSSWDRENNCIQYF. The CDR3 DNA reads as TGTGCCACCAGCAGCTGGGACAGGGAAAATAATTGCATTCAGTACTTC.

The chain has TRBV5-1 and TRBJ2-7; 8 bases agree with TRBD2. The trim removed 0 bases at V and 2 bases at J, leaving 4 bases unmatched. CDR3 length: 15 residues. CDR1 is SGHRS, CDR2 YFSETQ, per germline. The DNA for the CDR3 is TGCGCCAGCAGCTTGGAGTTCGGGGGGGCCTACGAGCAGTACTTC. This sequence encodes CASSLEFGGAYEQYF. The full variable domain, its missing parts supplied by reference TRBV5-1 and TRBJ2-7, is KAGVTQTPRYLIKTRGQQVTLSCSPISGHRSVSWYQQTPGQGLQFLFEYFSETQRNKGNFPGRFSGRQFSNSRSEMNVSTLELGDSALYLCASSLEFGGAYEQYFGPGTRLTVT.

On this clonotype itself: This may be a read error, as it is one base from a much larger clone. CDR3 sequence (DNA): TGTGCCAGCAGGGCGACAGGGGGCTCAAATACGCAGTATTTT. It codes for CASRATGGSNTQYF. The J gene is TRBJ2-3, the V gene TRBV28, with TRBD1 identical over 10 bases. Looked up from germline, CDR1 is MDHEN and CDR2 is SYDVKM. The ends lost 6 bases at V and 7 bases at J; junction bases unmatched: 7. This CDR3 spans 14 amino acids. The full variable domain, completed using reference TRBV28 and TRBJ2-3, is DVKVTQSSRYLVKRTGEKVFLECVQDMDHENMFWYRQDPGLGLRLIYFSYDVKMKEKGDIPEGYSVSREKKERFSLILESASTNQTSMYLCASRATGGSNTQYFGPGTRLTVL.

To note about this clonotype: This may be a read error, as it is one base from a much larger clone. Written as DNA, the CDR3 is TGTGCCAGTCATCCGGGACTAGGGGGGGAAGGGACGCAGTATTTT. It specifies CASHPGLGGEGTQYF. The chain links TRBV6-5 to TRBJ2-3; 8 bases agree with TRBD2. The germline V gene encodes CDR1 MNHEY and CDR2 SVGAGI. The ends lost 9 bases at V and 9 bases at J; junction bases unmatched: 17. This CDR3 spans 15 amino acids.